Each of the 9 T cell receptor beta chains below was sequenced from the same sample in a study of blood T cells in healthy people across ages. Alongside a J-beta primer mix, a sample-barcoded 5' primer served in a second PCR lasting about 7 to 11 cycles. A single record per CDR3 protein comes from TCRdb applying MiXCR to the 5' RACE reads. The table has 600,000 to 1,000,000 distinct CDR3 sequences, approximately 25% seen once. These data were likewise used in another study, on T cells of mothers and their children.

Sequencing was done on a sample of blood. The source of these receptors is a boy aged 5-17 years in good health.

This clonotype was counted between two and nine times. The chain recombines TRBV7-4 with TRBJ1-2; TRBD1 agrees at 7 bases. This CDR3 spans 17 amino acids. CDR1 SGHVT and CDR2 SQSDAQ come from the germline V gene. J lost 8 bases, V lost 2 bases, and 17 bases had no gene match. The chain's CDR3 is CASSLSDRVGPSEGYTF. The CDR3 nucleotides read TGTGCCAGCAGCTTAAGTGACAGGGTTGGGCCAAGTGAGGGCTACACCTTC.

In its sample, this clonotype was seen a few times. This chain connects TRBV12-3 or TRBV12-4 to TRBJ2-1; the match to TRBD1 covers 12 bases. This CDR3 region has 16 residues. The trim removed 1 base at V and 4 bases at J, leaving 2 bases unmatched. This chain's CDR3 is CASSLEGQGAYNEQFF. Written as DNA, the CDR3 is TGTGCCAGCAGTTTAGAGGGACAGGGGGCGTACAATGAGCAGTTCTTC.

This sequence joins TRBV5-1 and TRBJ2-1; 7 bases align to TRBD2. The CDR3 covers 14 residues. Germline trimming cut 0 bases from V and 10 bases from J; bases unmatched to any gene: 7. Looked up from germline, CDR1 is SGHRS and CDR2 is YFSETQ. CDR3 DNA sequence: TGCGCCAGCAGCTTGGCGGGAGGCCGAAAGGAGCAGTTCTTC. As protein: CASSLAGGRKEQFF.

V usage is TRBV5-1 and J usage is TRBJ2-5; D call uncertain. The V end was cut by 9 bases, the J end by 5 bases, with 14 bases between. The CDR3 covers 12 residues. CDR1 and CDR2 from the germline V gene are SGHRS and YFSETQ. The DNA of the CDR3 is TGCGCCACCGGACCGGATTGGGAGACCCAGTACTTC. It yields the protein CATGPDWETQYF. The full variable domain, rest sourced from reference TRBV5-1 and TRBJ2-5, is KAGVTQTPRYLIKTRGQQVTLSCSPISGHRSVSWYQQTPGQGLQFLFEYFSETQRNKGNFPGRFSGRQFSNSRSEMNVSTLELGDSALYLCATGPDWETQYFGPGTRLLVL.

This chain links TRBV4-1 with TRBJ1-1; no firm D call. V gave up 0 bases and J gave up 8 bases, with 16 bases separating them. The CDR3 is 15 amino acids. Germline CDR1 and CDR2: MGHRA and YSYEKL. DNA of the CDR3: TGCGCCAGCAGCCAAGATCGTAATGTGGGGTCAGAAGCTTTCTTT. Translation: CASSQDRNVGSEAFF.

This clonotype was counted only a few times. The rearrangement links TRBV20-1 to TRBJ2-1; TRBD1 aligns across 8 bases. CDR1 and CDR2 (germline): DFQATT, SNEGSKA (reference sequence). This CDR3 is 14 amino acids long. The V gene end was trimmed by 5 bases and the J gene end by 6 bases; junction bases not matched to a gene: 9. The CDR3: CSAPKAQGVNEQFF. The CDR3, as DNA: TGCAGTGCTCCTAAGGCACAGGGGGTCAATGAGCAGTTCTTC.

V is TRBV9 and J is TRBJ1-1, with unresolved D. The CDR3 extends over 15 amino acids. V was clipped by 0 bases and J by 3 bases, with 12 bases between them. Germline CDR1 is SGDLS and CDR2 is YYNGEE. DNA of the CDR3: TGTGCCAGCAGCGTAGTCATGGGCCCGGACACTGAAGCTTTCTTT. Encoded protein: CASSVVMGPDTEAFF.

CDR3 amino acids: CASSQAGTGGRNTEAFF. The CDR3 nucleotides are TGTGCCAGCAGCCAAGCCGGGACAGGGGGGAGGAACACTGAAGCTTTCTTT. This sequence joins TRBV6-1 and TRBJ1-1, with 11 bases fitting TRBD1. The CDR3 has 17 amino acids. Germline values: CDR1 MNHNS, CDR2 SASEGT. The V gene end was trimmed by 6 bases and the J gene end by 1 base; junction bases not matched to a gene: 10.

This clonotype was observed once. The chain uses TRBV6-5 and TRBJ2-5; either TRBD1 or TRBD2 may supply D (5 bases each). Germline loops: CDR1 MNHEY, CDR2 SVGAGI. The CDR3 covers 15 residues. Between the trimmed V and J ends, which lost 2 bases and 2 bases, there was a span of 12 bases. CDR3 protein: CASSYVFGAQETQYF. CDR3 bases: TGTGCCAGCAGTTACGTGTTCGGGGCACAAGAGACCCAGTACTTC.